This is a list of T cell receptor beta chains from one sample in a study of ipilimumab plus nivolumab after autologous stem cell transplantation. Profiled with immunoSEQ multiplex PCR; TCRdb holds only in-frame clones, not every one. Of approximately 16,000 clones listed, about 70% are singletons. The material sequenced was PBMCs, taken in a trial of ipilimumab plus nivolumab as post-transplant consolidation. The receptors come from a male donor with primary mediastinal lymphoma. The CDR3 runs from the conserved cysteine through the conserved F or W. The D gene is left open where the match is weak. Not every row has a clone size; where given, it reads once, few, many or a size class.

D gene: -
J gene: TRBJ2-7
clone size: once
V gene: TRBV28
CDR3 protein: CASSISGSYEQYF
CDR3 DNA: TGTGCCAGCAGTATTAGCGGCTCCTACGAGCAGTACTTC

D gene: -
J gene: TRBJ1-2
clone size: -
V gene: TRBV28
CDR3 protein: CASSPSLTYGYTF
CDR3 DNA: TGTGCCAGCAGCCCAAGCCTGACCTATGGCTACACCTTC

D gene: -
J gene: TRBJ1-2
clone size: -
V gene: TRBV6-1
CDR3 protein: CASSGPGTFVYGYTF
CDR3 DNA: TGTGCCAGCAGTGGTCCCGGGACTTTTGTGTATGGCTACACCTTC

D gene: TRBD2
J gene: TRBJ2-1
clone size: -
V gene: TRBV7-9
CDR3 protein: CASSTYFGLAGASEQFF
CDR3 DNA: TGTGCCAGCAGCACCTATTTCGGACTAGCGGGAGCATCCGAGCAGTTCTTC

D gene: -
J gene: TRBJ2-7
clone size: -
V gene: TRBV10-3
CDR3 protein: CAISELTEGRQYF
CDR3 DNA: TGTGCCATCAGTGAGCTTACAGAGGGTCGGCAGTACTTC

D gene: -
J gene: TRBJ1-1
clone size: once
V gene: TRBV28
CDR3 protein: CASSFVGTSGTEAFF
CDR3 DNA: TGTGCCAGCAGTTTTGTCGGGACCTCGGGGACTGAAGCTTTCTTT

D gene: -
J gene: TRBJ2-7
clone size: -
V gene: TRBV7-9
CDR3 protein: CASSLQYYEQYF
CDR3 DNA: TGTGCCAGCAGCTTACAGTACTACGAGCAGTACTTC

D gene: -
J gene: TRBJ2-2
clone size: -
V gene: TRBV21-1
CDR3 protein: CASSKDGDTGELFF
CDR3 DNA: TGTGCCAGCAGCAAAGATGGGGACACCGGGGAGCTGTTTTTT

D gene: -
J gene: TRBJ1-2
clone size: once
V gene: TRBV29-1
CDR3 protein: CSVSNLVSRANYGYTF
CDR3 DNA: TGCAGCGTCTCTAACTTGGTGTCGAGGGCTAACTATGGCTACACCTTC

D gene: -
J gene: TRBJ2-3
clone size: -
V gene: TRBV29-1
CDR3 protein: CSGTQTRGTDTQYF
CDR3 DNA: TGCAGCGGCACACAGACAAGAGGCACAGATACGCAGTATTTT

D gene: -
J gene: TRBJ2-7
clone size: -
V gene: TRBV21-1
CDR3 protein: CASESLPQQYF
CDR3 DNA: TGTGCCAGCGAATCCCTGCCCCAGCAGTACTTC

D gene: -
J gene: TRBJ1-1
clone size: once
V gene: TRBV27
CDR3 protein: CASGRRGVNTEAFF
CDR3 DNA: TGTGCCAGCGGACGGCGGGGGGTTAACACTGAAGCTTTCTTT

D gene: -
J gene: TRBJ1-3
clone size: -
V gene: TRBV5-1
CDR3 protein: CASSLERPIAGNTIYF
CDR3 DNA: TGCGCCAGCAGCTTGGAGAGGCCGATTGCTGGAAACACCATATATTTT

D gene: -
J gene: TRBJ1-5
clone size: -
V gene: TRBV28
CDR3 protein: CASSTRALLPQHF
CDR3 DNA: TGTGCCAGCAGTACCCGGGCCCTTCTGCCCCAGCATTTT

D gene: -
J gene: TRBJ2-1
clone size: -
V gene: TRBV18
CDR3 protein: CASSPAVVYNEQFF
CDR3 DNA: TGTGCCAGCTCACCGGCGGTTGTCTACAATGAGCAGTTCTTC

D gene: -
J gene: TRBJ1-2
clone size: -
V gene: TRBV19
CDR3 protein: CASSIWQGDYGYTF
CDR3 DNA: TGTGCCAGTAGTATATGGCAGGGTGACTATGGCTACACCTTC

D gene: TRBD2
J gene: TRBJ2-3
clone size: few
V gene: TRBV19
CDR3 protein: CASSIGTSGSTDTQYF
CDR3 DNA: TGTGCCAGTAGTATAGGGACTAGCGGGAGCACAGATACGCAGTATTTT

D gene: TRBD1
J gene: TRBJ1-1
clone size: -
V gene: TRBV5-1
CDR3 protein: CASSFWGTGGPEGSRGAFF
CDR3 DNA: TGCGCCAGCAGCTTTTGGGGGACAGGGGGACCGGAGGGATCCAGGGGAGCTTTCTTT

D gene: -
J gene: TRBJ1-2
clone size: medium-sized
V gene: TRBV5-4
CDR3 protein: CASSLTGANYGYTF
CDR3 DNA: TGTGCCAGCAGCTTGACAGGAGCTAACTATGGCTACACCTTC

D gene: -
J gene: TRBJ2-1
clone size: -
V gene: TRBV6-5
CDR3 protein: CASSLGGNEQFF
CDR3 DNA: TGTGCCAGCAGTCTAGGGGGCAATGAGCAGTTCTTC

D gene: -
J gene: TRBJ2-5
clone size: -
V gene: TRBV7-2
CDR3 protein: CASSISRGSETQYF
CDR3 DNA: TGTGCCAGCAGCATTAGCCGAGGATCAGAGACCCAGTACTTC

D gene: -
J gene: TRBJ2-3
clone size: few
V gene: TRBV9
CDR3 protein: CASSVGAGADTQYF
CDR3 DNA: TGTGCCAGCAGCGTCGGAGCTGGCGCAGATACGCAGTATTTT